This note documents a single TCR beta chain sequence. Its specificity is not known. J gave up 4 bases and V 1 base, and 18 bases lay outside the gene matches. The CDR3 totals 19 residues. Germline V CDR1 and CDR2: SGHDN, FVKESK. This record belongs to a study of T cell responses to AZD1222 COVID-19 vaccine. Broader study findings: Nearly half of spike-specific TCRs reportedly target unmutated variant regions. Clonal diversity may have been underestimated, and the donors were mostly white British, with more females than males. CD4 TCRs linked to vaccination spanned spike, dominating at 160-218 and 743-854.

TCRdb's table, derived via immunoSEQ multiplex PCR, lists solely in-frame clones and lacks some. The table shows 63,000 or so clones, with 65% to 90% occurring only once. This TCR was sampled from an adult in good health. The sequences come from peripheral blood, collected on day 0 of AZD1222 vaccination. The rearrangement uses TRBV14 and TRBJ2-7, with TRBD1 matching over 8 bases. CDR3 sequence: CASSQGTGQINGVEYEQYF. The CDR3 DNA follows: TGTGCCAGCAGCCAAGGGACAGGGCAAATCAATGGGGTCGAGTACGAGCAGTACTTC.